Listed below are T cell receptor beta chains from one sample, sequenced in a study of naive and memory T cell subsets. TCRdb recomputed calls from the 5' RACE reads with MiXCR, one row per CDR3 protein. The sample holds approximately 52,000 distinct CDR3 sequences, 4% to 5% seen once. Source of these receptors: a female donor in good health. The CDR3 runs from the conserved cysteine through the conserved F or W. D genes are given only for firm matches. Rows give clone size only sometimes, using once, few, many, or a class for an expanded clone.

j_call	d_call	v_call	clone_size	cdr3_aa	cdr3_nt
TRBJ2-6	TRBD1	TRBV12-3/TRBV12-4	medium-sized	CASSFTGQISGANVLTF	TGTGCCAGCAGTTTCACGGGACAGATCTCTGGGGCCAACGTCCTGACTTTC
TRBJ2-7	TRBD2	TRBV20-1	many	CSARGGLATYYEQYF	TGCAGTGCTAGAGGTGGACTAGCGACATACTACGAGCAGTACTTC
TRBJ2-7	TRBD1	TRBV28	many	CASSHTGTGFYEQYF	TGTGCCAGCAGCCACACGGGGACAGGGTTCTACGAGCAGTACTTC
TRBJ2-3	-	TRBV14	many	CASSQKPDTQYF	TGTGCCAGCAGCCAAAAACCAGATACGCAGTATTTT
TRBJ2-7	-	TRBV29-1	many	CSVVGASAGSSYEQYF	TGCAGCGTGGTTGGGGCCTCGGCGGGAAGCTCCTACGAGCAGTACTTC
TRBJ1-2	TRBD1	TRBV11-2	-	CASSLVGQGYGYTF	TGTGCCAGCAGCTTAGTCGGACAGGGCTATGGCTACACCTTC
TRBJ1-1	-	TRBV19	many	CASSVPGILTEAFF	TGTGCCAGTAGTGTCCCAGGGATTCTAACTGAAGCTTTCTTT
TRBJ2-1	TRBD2	TRBV5-1	many	CASSLGTSGRSDEQFF	TGCGCCAGCAGCTTGGGTACTAGCGGGAGATCGGATGAGCAGTTCTTC
TRBJ2-3	TRBD1	TRBV14	many	CASSQATGYSADTQYF	TGTGCCAGCAGCCAAGCGACAGGGTATTCCGCAGATACGCAGTATTTT
TRBJ2-1	-	TRBV28	many	CASRETGRYNEQFF	TGTGCCAGCAGGGAGACAGGGAGGTACAATGAGCAGTTCTTC
TRBJ2-3	TRBD2	TRBV27	-	CASSQREPNPYTQYF	TGTGCCAGCAGCCAGCGGGAACCCAACCCCTATACGCAGTATTTT
TRBJ2-1	TRBD1	TRBV12-3/TRBV12-4	many	CASRNSPGQGWVNEQFF	TGTGCCAGCAGAAACTCTCCGGGACAGGGGTGGGTCAATGAGCAGTTCTTC
TRBJ1-2	-	TRBV28	many	CASIGVNYGYTF	TGTGCCAGCATTGGCGTTAACTATGGCTACACCTTC
TRBJ2-1	TRBD2	TRBV27	many	CASSSGLAGVQSSYNEQFF	TGTGCCAGCAGCAGCGGACTAGCGGGAGTTCAGAGCTCCTACAATGAGCAGTTCTTC
TRBJ2-1	TRBD2	TRBV4-2	many	CASSQELAGGASSYNEQFF	TGTGCCAGCAGCCAAGAACTAGCGGGAGGGGCAAGCTCCTACAATGAGCAGTTCTTC
TRBJ2-3	-	TRBV2	-	CASSVTRAPDTQYF	TGTGCCAGCAGTGTAACGCGGGCCCCCGATACGCAGTATTTT
TRBJ2-1	TRBD1	TRBV14	many	CASSQRPGQGWNEQFF	TGTGCCAGCAGCCAACGCCCGGGACAGGGTTGGAATGAGCAGTTCTTC
TRBJ1-6	-	TRBV12-3/TRBV12-4	many	CASSLGDISNSPLHF	TGTGCCAGCAGTTTAGGAGATATCTCCAATTCACCCCTCCACTTT
TRBJ2-1	-	TRBV28	many	CASKGYAYNEQFF	TGTGCCAGCAAGGGGTACGCTTACAATGAGCAGTTCTTC
TRBJ2-2	TRBD1	TRBV29-1	many	CSGKSGTVGSGELFF	TGCAGCGGAAAGTCCGGGACAGTCGGAAGCGGGGAGCTGTTTTTT
TRBJ2-7	TRBD1	TRBV10-2	few	CASTRQGVVYEQYF	TGCGCCAGCACTAGACAGGGGGTAGTCTACGAGCAGTACTTC
TRBJ2-7	TRBD2	TRBV4-2	many	CASSQGRPSGRALRRYEQYF	TGTGCCAGCAGCCAAGGTCGTCCTAGCGGGAGGGCCCTCAGAAGGTACGAGCAGTACTTC
TRBJ2-3	-	TRBV5-4	many	CASSLGARRQSTDTQYF	TGTGCCAGCAGCTTGGGTGCGCGTAGGCAAAGCACAGATACGCAGTATTTT
TRBJ1-4	-	TRBV28	few	CASSLTGREKLFF	TGTGCCAGCAGTTTAACAGGGCGGGAAAAACTGTTTTTT
TRBJ2-7	-	TRBV7-9	many	CASSPSRDSYEQYF	TGTGCCAGCAGCCCGTCGCGGGACTCCTACGAGCAGTACTTC
TRBJ2-7	TRBD1	TRBV28	many	CASSFLGTRGQREQYF	TGTGCCAGCAGTTTTTTGGGGACCAGGGGGCAAAGGGAGCAGTACTTC
TRBJ2-1	TRBD2	TRBV27	many	CASELSGRSYNEQFF	TGTGCCAGCGAGCTTAGCGGGAGGTCCTACAATGAGCAGTTCTTC
TRBJ1-1	-	TRBV11-2	-	CASSLRRVFEAFF	TGTGCCAGCAGCTTACGTCGGGTCTTTGAAGCTTTCTTT
TRBJ2-2	-	TRBV4-3	few	CASSQEGGTGELFF	TGCGCCAGCAGCCAAGAGGGGGGAACCGGGGAGCTGTTTTTT
TRBJ2-1	-	TRBV4-1	few	CASSQVDLIHYNEQFF	TGCGCCAGCAGCCAAGTCGACTTAATCCATTACAATGAGCAGTTCTTC
TRBJ2-3	-	TRBV6-4	-	CASSDRATDTQYF	TGTGCCAGCAGTGACAGGGCTACAGATACGCAGTATTTT
TRBJ2-5	-	TRBV12-5	many	CASGLRRPWGFQETQYF	TGTGCTAGTGGTTTAAGACGGCCGTGGGGTTTTCAAGAGACCCAGTACTTC
TRBJ2-7	TRBD2	TRBV28	many	CASSGPGTSGIYEQYF	TGTGCCAGCAGCGGACCAGGGACTAGCGGGATCTACGAGCAGTACTTC
TRBJ2-2	-	TRBV11-2	-	CASSRSGNTGDLFF	TGTGCCAGCAGCCGAAGCGGTAACACCGGGGATCTGTTTTTT
TRBJ2-1	TRBD2	TRBV7-3	many	CASSQLAGAGYNEQFF	TGTGCCAGCAGCCAGCTAGCGGGAGCGGGTTACAATGAGCAGTTCTTC
TRBJ1-3	-	TRBV28	many	CASKNTIYF	TGTGCCAGCAAAAACACCATATATTTT
TRBJ2-1	TRBD2	TRBV28	many	CASSLAGDYNEQFF	TGTGCCAGCAGTTTAGCGGGGGACTACAATGAGCAGTTCTTC
TRBJ2-6	-	TRBV28	many	CASSLSQANAGANVLTF	TGTGCCAGCAGTTTGAGCCAGGCCAACGCTGGGGCCAACGTCCTGACTTTC